What follows is one T cell receptor (beta chain) and its context. The antigen is unknown. The record originates from a study of cytomegalovirus exposure and HLA in healthy donors. The wider study: The early release's HLA-typed donors yielded some 85 million unique TCRs. Study-level points and caveats: A later analysis found common viral pathogens apparently linked to several of the most significant clusters.

PCR involved 60 Vbeta and 13 Jbeta primers. Using immunoSEQ multiplex PCR, the repertoire was profiled, and TCRdb retains in-frame clones only, with some absent. The profile shows fewer than 150,000 clones, over 60% of them singletons. The CDR3 covers 14 residues. The V gene end was trimmed by 6 bases and the J gene end by 5 bases; junction bases not matched to a gene: 10. From germline, CDR1 is MNHEY and CDR2 SMNVEV (reference sequence). Specimen: PBMCs. This TCR came from a man in his forties or fifties in good health and CMV-seropositive. This sequence joins TRBV27 and TRBJ2-7; 7 nucleotides match TRBD1. CDR3 protein: CASSLTGAGNEQYF. In DNA form, the CDR3 reads TGTGCCAGCAGCCTAACAGGGGCCGGGAACGAGCAGTACTTC.